The rows below give T cell receptor beta chains drawn from one sample of a study of human T cells and chemical hapten exposure. MiXCR, run by TCRdb on the RACE reads, gives a single entry per CDR3 protein. This table has approximately 100,000 distinct CDR3 sequences, approximately 11% appearing once. Sample: whole blood, taken in connection with sensitization to the hapten diphenylcyclopropenone (DPC). Receptor source: a middle-aged woman with alopecia areata. Some clones in this sample may be carry-over from other donors' samples. Both conserved end residues are part of each CDR3. Each record gives: clone size, V gene, J gene, D gene, CDR3 DNA, CDR3 protein. D genes are given only for firm matches. Size is stated for part of the rows, as once, few or many counts, or as a class when the clone is expanded.

>few|TRBV3-1|TRBJ2-1|.
TGTGCCAGCAGCCAAGCACGAGGAGGAAATGAGCAGTTCTTC
CASSQARGGNEQFF
>few|TRBV5-1|TRBJ2-1|TRBD2
TGCGCCAGCAGCTTACTAGCGGGACTCTCCTACAATGAGCAGTTCTTC
CASSLLAGLSYNEQFF
>many|TRBV15|TRBJ1-2|.
TGTGCCACCAGCAGAGACTCCGTAGGCGGATATGGCTACACCTTC
CATSRDSVGGYGYTF
>.|TRBV7-9|TRBJ1-4|TRBD1
TGTGCCAGCAGCCTAGGGACAGCAACTAATGAAAAACTGTTTTTT
CASSLGTATNEKLFF
>many|TRBV10-1|TRBJ2-2|.
TGCGCCAGCAGTGAGGGGGGGTCCGGGGAGCTGTTTTTT
CASSEGGSGELFF
>few|TRBV30|TRBJ2-7|.
TGTGCCTGGAGGTTGGGGGCCTACGAGCAGTACTTC
CAWRLGAYEQYF
>few|TRBV12-3/TRBV12-4|TRBJ1-3|TRBD1
TGTGCCAGCCTAGACAGGGGCTCTGGAAACACCATATATTTT
CASLDRGSGNTIYF
>.|TRBV6-1|TRBJ2-1|TRBD2
TGTGCCAGCAGCCCCCCAGGGACTACCCTGCCGTTCTTC
CASSPPGTTLPFF
>.|TRBV29-1|TRBJ2-1|.
TGCAGCGCCAGACAGTCCGTGCAGTTCTTC
CSARQSVQFF
>many|TRBV27|TRBJ1-1|.
TGTGCCAGCAGTTTGTGGGCAGGGCGGCACACTGAAGCTTTCTTT
CASSLWAGRHTEAFF
>.|TRBV6-2/TRBV6-3|TRBJ2-1|TRBD2
TGTGCCAGCAGTTACCGGGGACTAGCGGGGGCCTCCTACAATGAGCAGTTCTTC
CASSYRGLAGASYNEQFF
>.|TRBV6-5|TRBJ2-5|.
TGTACCAGCAGTCTCCGGGACGGAGGACAAGAGACCCAGTACTTC
CTSSLRDGGQETQYF
>many|TRBV12-3/TRBV12-4|TRBJ1-5|.
TGTGCCAGCAGCCTGGGGGAAAATCAGCCCCAGCATTTT
CASSLGENQPQHF
>many|TRBV9|TRBJ1-5|TRBD1
TGTGCCAGCAGCGTCGGTACAGGGGGCGACAATCAGCCCCAGCATTTT
CASSVGTGGDNQPQHF
>.|TRBV30|TRBJ1-1|TRBD1
TGTGCCTGGAGCGGACAGGGCATAGGTAACAGTGAAGCTTTCTTT
CAWSGQGIGNSEAFF
>.|TRBV2|TRBJ2-1|TRBD2
TGTGCCAGCAAGGCTAGCGGGAGGTTAATGTTCGATGAGCAGTTCTTC
CASKASGRLMFDEQFF
>many|TRBV20-1|TRBJ1-5|.
TGCAGTGCTAGAGGGGACACTGGATATCAGCCCCAGCATTTT
CSARGDTGYQPQHF
>.|TRBV13|TRBJ1-5|.
TGTGCCAGCAGCTCCGAGGGAGGCGGGCAGCCCCAGCATTTT
CASSSEGGGQPQHF
>few|TRBV7-2|TRBJ2-5|TRBD2
TGTGCCAGCAGCTTAGAGCGGGGGGGCAGAGAGACCCAGTACTTC
CASSLERGGRETQYF
>many|TRBV25-1|TRBJ1-4|.
TGTGCCAGCAGTGAACAAGAAAAACTGTTTTTT
CASSEQEKLFF
>few|TRBV6-2/TRBV6-3|TRBJ2-3|TRBD2
TGTGCCAGCAGCACGGCGGGGGGCTGGGCAGATACGCAGTATTTT
CASSTAGGWADTQYF
>.|TRBV3-1|TRBJ2-7|.
TGTGCCAGCAGCCACACCGTAAGCGAGCAGTACTTC
CASSHTVSEQYF
>many|TRBV30|TRBJ2-7|.
TGTGCCTGGAGAGGGACCCCCGCCAGTTACGAGCAGTACTTC
CAWRGTPASYEQYF
>.|TRBV28|TRBJ1-2|.
TGTGCCAGCAGTCACAACTATGGCTACACCTTC
CASSHNYGYTF